What follows describes a single T cell receptor (beta chain). Its antigen is not identified. This entry comes from a study of identical twins. Study-level results: In cord blood, abundant beta clonotypes had fewer insertions; memory showed no trend.

Trimming removed 1 base from V and 7 bases from J, with 17 bases in between. The germline CDR1 and CDR2 sequences are DFQATT and SNEGSKA (reference sequence). This CDR3 has 14 residues. TCRdb reanalysed the 5' RACE reads using MiXCR and keeps one entry per CDR3 protein. The sample holds some 1,600,000 distinct CDR3 sequences; around a third are singletons and the top ten take 0.25% to 0.3%. Sequenced input: cord blood. This sequence joins TRBV20-1 and TRBJ2-7; D is perhaps TRBD2 (5 bases). This sequence originates from a newborn girl in good health. The CDR3 region is CSARGRAGSLEQYF. As DNA, the CDR3 is TGCAGTGCTAGAGGAAGGGCGGGCTCCTTGGAGCAGTACTTC.